The 23 T cell receptor beta chains listed next were all sequenced from one sample in a study of cytomegalovirus exposure and HLA in healthy donors. Amplification used 60 Vbeta primers and 13 Jbeta primers. Produced via immunoSEQ multiplex PCR; TCRdb's table is partial and in-frame only. Across some 75,000 clones, the top ten clones capture about 5% of the sample. The sequencing input was PBMCs. These receptors came from a man between 40 and 49 years old in good health and CMV-seronegative.

The chain has TRBV2 and TRBJ1-6; D not certain. CDR1 is SNHLY and CDR2 is FYNNEI in the germline V gene. V dropped 3 bases and J dropped 4 bases, with 13 bases sitting between them. The CDR3 length is 16 residues. In DNA, the CDR3 is TGTGCCAGCAGTGATACCCAGCTAGCTTATAATTCACCCCTCCACTTT. Translating gives CASSDTQLAYNSPLHF.

V and J are TRBV7-6 and TRBJ2-3; 9 positions match TRBD2. Germline V gene data show CDR1 as SGHVS and CDR2 as FNYEAQ. The CDR3 is made up of 16 amino acids. V trimming: 1 base; J trimming: 5 bases; junction bases outside the gene matches: 7. CDR3: CASSLGLVRGGDTQYF. DNA for the CDR3: TGTGCCAGCAGCTTAGGGCTCGTGCGGGGGGGAGATACGCAGTATTTT. The full variable domain, with the rest looked up from reference TRBV7-6 and TRBJ2-3, is GAGVSQSPRYKVTKRGQDVALRCDPISGHVSLYWYRQALGQGPEFLTYFNYEAQQDKSGLPNDRFSAERPEGSISTLTIQRTEQRDSAMYRCASSLGLVRGGDTQYFGPGTRLTVL.

The chain is built from TRBV9 and TRBJ2-3; D is unclear. Trimming removed 0 bases from V and 1 base from J, with 6 bases in between. This CDR3 comprises 14 residues. The germline V gene has CDR1 SGDLS and CDR2 YYNGEE. CDR3 sequence (DNA): TGTGCCAGCAGCGTAGCGGTGGGCACAGATACGCAGTATTTT. Residues: CASSVAVGTDTQYF. Drawing the rest from reference TRBV9 and TRBJ2-3, the complete variable domain is DSGVTQTPKHLITATGQRVTLRCSPRSGDLSVYWYQQSLDQGLQFLIQYYNGEERAKGNILERFSAQQFPDLHSELNLSSLELGDSALYFCASSVAVGTDTQYFGPGTRLTVL.

This rearrangement joins TRBV6-5 to TRBJ2-1, with 7 positions matching TRBD2. The length of the CDR3 is 14 residues. Germline lookup yields CDR1 MNHEY and CDR2 SVGAGI. Trimming took 6 bases from V and 6 from J; bases not matched to a gene: 8. CDR3 DNA sequence: TGTGCCAGCAGCCGACTAGCTACTTCCAATGAGCAGTTCTTC. This translates into CASSRLATSNEQFF.

CDR3 in amino acids: CASSYRTGEAFF. In nucleotides, the CDR3 is TGTGCCAGCAGTTACCGGACAGGGGAAGCTTTCTTT. The chain recombines TRBV6-6 with TRBJ1-1, with 8 bases aligning to TRBD1. CDR3 length: 12 amino acids. CDR1 and CDR2 (germline): MNHNY, SVGAGI (reference sequence). With 2 bases clipped from V and 8 bases from J, the junction kept 1 base outside the gene matches.

J is TRBJ2-5 and V is TRBV10-3; TRBD1 aligns across 8 bases. The germline V gene encodes CDR1 ENHRY and CDR2 SYGVKD. Unmatched junction bases numbered 15, after V lost 11 bases and J lost 4 bases. The CDR3 spans 15 residues. The CDR3: CASKTSQGAPETQYF. As DNA, the CDR3 is TGTGCCTCCAAAACCAGCCAGGGGGCCCCAGAGACCCAGTACTTC.

This chain joins TRBV6-6 and TRBJ2-1; 11 bases agree with TRBD2. Germline CDR1 and CDR2: MNHNY and SVGAGI (reference sequence). This CDR3 contains 15 residues. V lost 5 bases to trimming and J lost 7 bases; unmatched junction nucleotides: 7. The CDR3 spells CASSMVSGRGNEQFF. The CDR3 DNA reads TGTGCCAGCAGTATGGTTAGCGGGAGGGGTAATGAGCAGTTCTTC.

The genes are TRBV7-8 and TRBJ2-5; TRBD1 is a possible D gene (5 bases). This CDR3 comprises 17 residues. The germline CDR1 and CDR2 sequences are SGHVS and FQNEAQ. V gave up 3 bases and J gave up 3 bases, with 20 bases separating them. DNA of the CDR3: TGTGCCAGCAGCTTCTCGGTGACAGTGGGCCGAAAAGAGACCCAGTACTTC. This codes for CASSFSVTVGRKETQYF. The full variable domain, rest sourced from reference TRBV7-8 and TRBJ2-5, is GAGVSQSPRYKVAKRGQDVALRCDPISGHVSLFWYQQALGQGPEFLTYFQNEAQLDKSGLPSDRFFAERPEGSVSTLKIQRTQQEDSAVYLCASSFSVTVGRKETQYFGPGTRLLVL.

The genes are TRBV9 and TRBJ2-7; weak D call: TRBD2 (5 bases). Germline assignment: CDR1 SGDLS and CDR2 YYNGEE. This CDR3 has 12 amino acids. Trimming took off 5 bases at V and 4 bases at J, with 10 bases between the two ends. Here the CDR3 DNA reads TGTGCCAGCAGTCCTTCGGGGTACGAGCAGTACTTC. Protein: CASSPSGYEQYF.

This chain connects TRBV29-1 to TRBJ1-4, with 9 bases matching TRBD1. The CDR3 covers 14 residues. Looked up from germline, CDR1 is SQVTM and CDR2 is ANQGSEA. V shed 6 bases, J shed 2 bases, and the junction held 4 bases outside the gene matches. The CDR3 reads CSVVQGATNEKLFF. The CDR3 coding sequence is TGCAGCGTGGTACAGGGGGCGACTAATGAAAAACTGTTTTTT.

The rearrangement uses TRBV30 and TRBJ1-6, with 8 positions matching TRBD1. Germline assignment: CDR1 GTSNPN and CDR2 SVGIG (reference sequence). There are 15 residues in the CDR3. V gave up 2 bases and J gave up 7 bases; unmatched junction bases: 7. The CDR3 reads CAWSITRDRNSPLHF. The CDR3 DNA is TGTGCCTGGAGTATAACTCGGGACAGGAATTCACCCCTCCACTTT.

The chain is built from TRBV4-1 and TRBJ2-3; TRBD1 might be the D (5 bases). Trimming left V 4 bases short and J 1 base short, with 6 bases between. The CDR3 consists of 13 residues. Germline V lookup: CDR1 MGHRA, CDR2 YSYEKL. The CDR3 DNA follows: TGCGCCAGCAGCCTACAGGGCACAGATACGCAGTATTTT. Protein product: CASSLQGTDTQYF.

The chain is built from TRBV7-2 and TRBJ2-7, with 10 bases that match TRBD2. This CDR3 has 15 residues. V was pared by 4 bases and J by 3 bases, with 6 bases of the junction left unmatched. CDR1 is SGHTA, CDR2 FQGNSA, per germline. In DNA form, the CDR3 reads TGTGCCAGCAGCTCACAGACTAGCGGGTACTACGAGCAGTACTTC. Amino acid sequence: CASSSQTSGYYEQYF.

The V gene is TRBV10-2, the J gene TRBJ1-2; TRBD1 is a possible D gene (5 bases). Germline assignment: CDR1 WSHSY and CDR2 SAAADI. The CDR3 totals 17 residues. V dropped 2 bases and J dropped 4 bases, with 20 bases sitting between them. CDR3 sequence reads: CASSEPRGGAFSYGYTF. In DNA form, the CDR3 reads TGCGCCAGCAGTGAGCCCCGGGGAGGGGCTTTTTCCTATGGCTACACCTTC.

J is TRBJ2-7 and V is TRBV5-1; 10 bases agree with TRBD1. V was pared by 4 bases and J by 3 bases, with 4 bases of the junction left unmatched. CDR3 length: 14 residues. CDR1 and CDR2 (germline): SGHRS, YFSETQ. The CDR3 here is CASSATGGNYEQYF. CDR3 sequence (DNA): TGCGCCAGCAGCGCGACAGGGGGCAACTACGAGCAGTACTTC.

This chain connects TRBV15 to TRBJ1-5; weak D call: TRBD1 (6 bases). Trimming left V 0 bases short and J 5 bases short, with 23 bases between. Germline CDR1 is LNHNV and CDR2 is YYDKDF (reference sequence). The length of the CDR3 is 19 residues. Written as DNA, the CDR3 is TGTGCCACCAGCAGAGATTTTAACGTTGGCAGGGGCGACTATCAGCCCCAGCATTTT. Amino acids: CATSRDFNVGRGDYQPQHF.

For this clone: A read error may account for a junction end that differs from germline. The chain joins TRBV7-7 to TRBJ2-5; 8 bases align to TRBD2. Germline loops: CDR1 SSHAT, CDR2 FNYEAQ (reference sequence). This CDR3 contains 15 residues. CDR3 protein: CASSPQAGEGETQYF. Written as DNA, the CDR3 is TGTGCTAGCAGCCCACAAGCGGGAGAAGGAGAGACCCAGTACTTC.

This sequence joins TRBV7-9 and TRBJ2-1, with D possibly matching TRBD1 (6 bases). The CDR3 contains 14 residues. Germline V CDR1 and CDR2: SEHNR, FQNEAQ (reference sequence). Trimming removed 5 bases from V and 14 bases from J, with 22 bases in between. The CDR3 DNA reads as TGTGCCAGCAGCCTATCGCCTAGGACAGAGGTTGAGTTCTTC. Its protein is CASSLSPRTEVEFF.

This sequence joins TRBV28 and TRBJ2-7; D is possibly TRBD1 (6 bases). With 6 bases removed from V and 3 bases from J, the gap between germline ends came to 12 bases. This CDR3 is built from 13 residues. Per the germline V gene, CDR1 is MDHEN and CDR2 is SYDVKM. CDR3 region: CASSNGQSYEQYF. The DNA for the CDR3 is TGTGCCAGCAGCAACGGACAGAGCTACGAGCAGTACTTC.

In the case of this clone: Other DNA variants within this sample encode the same CDR3. The CDR3 DNA sequence: TGTGCCAGCAGCCGAAGCTATCTGCGTTCACCCCTCCACTTT. This translates into CASSRSYLRSPLHF. The chain joins TRBV6-5 to TRBJ1-6; D is unclear. V lost 6 bases and J 9 bases, leaving 15 bases between the germline ends. The germline CDR1 and CDR2 sequences are MNHEY and SVGAGI. The CDR3 consists of 14 residues.

This chain connects TRBV11-2 to TRBJ1-2; 9 bases fit TRBD1. Per the germline V gene, CDR1 is SGHAT and CDR2 is FQNNGV. CDR3 length equals 16 residues. V was pared by 1 base and J by 8 bases, with 11 bases of the junction left unmatched. CDR3 protein: CASSLGDRAPGEGYTF. The CDR3 coding sequence is TGTGCCAGCAGCTTAGGGGACAGGGCCCCAGGTGAGGGCTACACCTTC.

V usage is TRBV10-3 and J usage is TRBJ2-5; TRBD2 matches at 7 bases. V lost 2 bases to trimming and J lost 7 bases; unmatched junction nucleotides: 7. Looked up from germline, CDR1 is ENHRY and CDR2 is SYGVKD. The CDR3 length is 14 residues. DNA for the CDR3: TGTGCCATCAGTGAGCGCCCTGGGGGGGGGACCCAGTACTTC. Translated: CAISERPGGGTQYF.

The gene calls are TRBV5-1 and TRBJ2-7, with 12 bases lining up with TRBD2. CDR1 and CDR2 from the germline V gene are SGHRS and YFSETQ. Trimming cost V 0 bases and J 3 bases; bases outside gene matches: 1. The CDR3 loop spans 15 amino acids. As DNA, the CDR3 is TGCGCCAGCAGCTTGGGGACTAGCGGGGACTACGAGCAGTACTTC. This translates into CASSLGTSGDYEQYF.